The 7 T cell receptor beta chains given below trace back to one sample, sequenced in a study of a mutant IDH1 vaccine in newly diagnosed glioma. These receptors' antigens are unknown. Documented time point: week 11, during vaccination. With topical imiquimod, each dose of the vaccine consisted of 300 ug of mutant IDH1 20-mer peptide. Measured with immunoSEQ multiplex PCR; TCRdb has only the in-frame clones, and not every one. This table has tens of thousands of clones, approximately 84% appearing once. The sequenced sample was PBMCs, obtained from a glioma patient whose treatment included an IDH1 peptide vaccine. The source of these receptors is a woman aged 50 to 60 with glioma.

The gene calls are TRBV5-1 and TRBJ2-4; a weak D match, TRBD2 (6 bases). Trimming cost V 2 bases and J 7 bases, with 13 bases left between them. The CDR3 runs to 14 residues. CDR1 and CDR2 (germline): SGHRS, YFSETQ. For the CDR3, the DNA is TGCGCCAGCAGCTTCCCGGAGGGGAGGAACATTCAGTACTTC. Encoded protein: CASSFPEGRNIQYF. Drawing the rest from reference TRBV5-1 and TRBJ2-4, the complete variable domain is KAGVTQTPRYLIKTRGQQVTLSCSPISGHRSVSWYQQTPGQGLQFLFEYFSETQRNKGNFPGRFSGRQFSNSRSEMNVSTLELGDSALYLCASSFPEGRNIQYFGAGTRLSVL.

The chain carries TRBV11-1 and TRBJ1-1; 9 bases are a match to TRBD1. J lost 1 base, V lost 5 bases, and 5 bases had no gene match. Germline V gene lookup returns CDR1 SGHAT and CDR2 FQDESV (reference sequence). The CDR3 contains 15 residues. The CDR3 loop reads CASSTQGQGNTEAFF. CDR3 nucleotides: TGTGCCAGCAGCACCCAGGGACAGGGGAACACTGAAGCTTTCTTT.

The CDR3 nucleotides read TGTGCCAGCAGCTTCAGGGGGGGTCTCAGTGCTGGAAACACCATATATTTT. Translating it yields CASSFRGGLSAGNTIYF. V and J are TRBV7-6 and TRBJ1-3; 7 bases are shared with TRBD1. V lost 3 bases to trimming and J lost 2 bases; unmatched junction nucleotides: 10. Germline CDR1 SGHVS, CDR2 FNYEAQ. The CDR3 is 17 residues long.

V is TRBV18 and J is TRBJ1-1, with TRBD1 identical over 9 bases. V shed 1 base and J 6 bases; nucleotides not matched to a gene: 0. CDR3 length: 13 residues. Looked up from germline, CDR1 is KGHSH and CDR2 is LQKENI. CDR3: CASSPRDRAEAFF. The DNA for the CDR3 is TGTGCCAGCTCACCACGGGACAGGGCTGAAGCTTTCTTT.

The chain carries TRBV30 and TRBJ1-5; D not resolved. V lost 2 bases to trimming and J lost 4 bases, with 9 bases between them. CDR3 length: 13 amino acids. Germline lookup yields CDR1 GTSNPN and CDR2 SVGIG (reference sequence). CDR3 in amino acids: CAWSLQENQPQHF. The CDR3, as DNA: TGTGCCTGGAGTCTGCAGGAAAATCAGCCCCAGCATTTT. The whole variable domain, remainder taken from reference TRBV30 and TRBJ1-5, is SQTIHQWPATLVQPVGSPLSLECTVEGTSNPNLYWYRQAAGRGLQLLFYSVGIGQISSEVPQNLSASRPQDRQFILSSKKLLLSDSGFYLCAWSLQENQPQHFGDGTRLSIL.

V and J are TRBV27 and TRBJ1-3; D gene unclear. The V and J ends lost 3 bases and 4 bases respectively, with 10 bases between them. CDR1 is MNHEY, CDR2 SMNVEV, per germline (reference sequence). This CDR3 comprises 14 residues. The CDR3 reads CASSLTKRGNTIYF. The DNA of the CDR3 is TGTGCCAGCAGTTTGACAAAACGGGGAAACACCATATATTTT.

The chain links TRBV7-2 to TRBJ2-2, with 8 bases lining up with TRBD2. The V and J ends lost 5 bases and 3 bases, in that order; junction bases with no gene match: 8. CDR1 SGHTA and CDR2 FQGNSA come from the germline V gene. CDR3 length: 16 residues. The CDR3 nucleotides read TGTGCCAGCAGCGAGAGCGGGGGTCTACACACCGGGGAGCTGTTTTTT. The encoded protein is CASSESGGLHTGELFF.